Below are 12 T cell receptor beta chains sequenced from a single sample in a study of blood T cell repertoires in COVID-19. The data were produced by immunoSEQ multiplex PCR, yet TCRdb's version contains in-frame clones alone and is incomplete. Among roughly 200,000 clones listed, 76% were seen once. Material: peripheral blood. These receptors all stem from a woman in her forties or fifties with active or convalescent COVID-19.

The V gene is TRBV2, the J gene TRBJ1-6, with 9 bases fitting TRBD1. Germline CDR1 and CDR2: SNHLY and FYNNEI. V trimming: 1 base; J trimming: 10 bases; junction bases outside the gene matches: 5. The CDR3 length is 15 residues. CDR3 sequence: CASSEGTGDNSPLHF. The CDR3 nucleotides are TGTGCCAGCAGTGAAGGGACAGGGGACAACTCACCCCTCCACTTT. The variable domain in full, completed from reference TRBV2 and TRBJ1-6, reads EPEVTQTPSHQVTQMGQEVILRCVPISNHLYFYWYRQILGQKVEFLVSFYNNEISEKSEIFDDQFSVERPDGSNFTLKIRSTKLEDSAMYFCASSEGTGDNSPLHFGNGTRLTVT.

The V and J genes are TRBV19 and TRBJ1-4; possible D gene TRBD1, 6 bases. There are 16 residues in the CDR3. Germline V lookup: CDR1 LNHDA, CDR2 SQIVND (reference sequence). The V end was cut by 5 bases, the J end by 6 bases, with 19 bases between. The CDR3 reads CASSAGTPFSDEKLFF. The CDR3 bases are TGTGCCAGTAGTGCCGGGACACCGTTTTCCGATGAAAAACTGTTTTTT. Looking up the rest from reference TRBV19 and TRBJ1-4 gives the full variable domain: DGGITQSPKYLFRKEGQNVTLSCEQNLNHDAMYWYRQDPGQGLRLIYYSQIVNDFQKGDIAEGYSVSREKKESFPLTVTSAQKNPTAFYLCASSAGTPFSDEKLFFGSGTQLSVL.

As DNA, the CDR3 is TGCAGCGTTAAAGGTCCGGGGATGAACTCACCCCTCCACTTT. It encodes CSVKGPGMNSPLHF. V is TRBV29-1 and J is TRBJ1-6, with D unclear. The CDR3 consists of 14 residues. The ends were cut back, 5 bases at V and 10 bases at J, with 18 bases in the middle. Germline V gives CDR1 SQVTM, CDR2 ANQGSEA.

The chain recombines TRBV7-9 with TRBJ2-3, with 8 bases identical to TRBD2. The ends lost 6 bases at V and 1 base at J; junction bases unmatched: 3. Germline lookup yields CDR1 SEHNR and CDR2 FQNEAQ (reference sequence). This CDR3 is built from 14 residues. The CDR3 DNA reads as TGTGCCAGCAGTCGAGCGGGAGGCACAGATACGCAGTATTTT. Translated: CASSRAGGTDTQYF.

This clone was observed a single time. The rearrangement uses TRBV30 and TRBJ1-2, with D perhaps TRBD1 (6 bases). Trimming stripped 1 base from V and 9 bases from J, with 12 bases between. The CDR3 contains 12 residues. CDR1 is GTSNPN, CDR2 SVGIG, per germline (reference sequence). CDR3 bases: TGTGCCTGGAGTGGGGACAACGATCGCTACACCTTC. Residues: CAWSGDNDRYTF.

The chain links TRBV18 to TRBJ1-1; no clear D. The CDR3 is made up of 15 amino acids. The germline V gene has CDR1 KGHSH and CDR2 LQKENI. Trimming left V 5 bases short and J 1 base short, with 14 bases between. DNA for the CDR3: TGTGCCAGCTCAACTAGCGCGGTTAGGAACACTGAAGCTTTCTTT. This gives the protein CASSTSAVRNTEAFF.

The gene calls are TRBV4-2 and TRBJ2-7; the match to TRBD2 covers 12 bases. The junction had 3 bases not matched to a gene; V was cut back by 1 base and J by 5 bases. Per germline, CDR1 LGHNA and CDR2 YNFKEQ. This CDR3 is 15 amino acids long. The CDR3: CASSQATSGSNEQYF. In DNA form, the CDR3 reads TGTGCCAGCAGCCAAGCGACTAGCGGGAGCAACGAGCAGTACTTC.

The CDR3 nucleotides read TGTGCCAGCAGTTCCCAGGGGATCCACTCCTACGAGCAGTACTTC. Its translation: CASSSQGIHSYEQYF. The chain employs TRBV28 and TRBJ2-7; tentative D call: TRBD1 (6 bases). V lost 4 bases, J lost 0 bases, and 13 bases lay in between. This CDR3 is built from 15 residues. Germline lookup yields CDR1 MDHEN and CDR2 SYDVKM.

In this sample, this clone turned up a few times. This rearrangement joins TRBV7-9 to TRBJ1-6; 9 bases match TRBD1. The CDR3 spans 16 residues. Germline CDR1 and CDR2: SEHNR and FQNEAQ (reference sequence). V shed 4 bases, J shed 7 bases, and the junction held 8 bases outside the gene matches. CDR3 coding DNA: TGTGCCAGCAGCTCACCGGGACAGGGTTACAATTCACCCCTCCACTTT. Residues: CASSSPGQGYNSPLHF.

CDR3 bases: TGTGCCACCAGCAGAGATCATACCGGGACAGGGAACTATGGCTACACCTTC. Protein product: CATSRDHTGTGNYGYTF. V is TRBV15 and J is TRBJ1-2; 9 nucleotides match TRBD1. The V segment lost 0 bases and the J segment 2 bases; nucleotides outside the gene matches: 7. Germline CDR1 and CDR2: LNHNV and YYDKDF (reference sequence). This CDR3 is built from 17 residues.

This chain joins TRBV7-3 and TRBJ2-7; a possible D gene is TRBD1 (6 bases). From germline, CDR1 is SGHTA and CDR2 FQGTGA. V lost 1 base and J 3 bases, leaving 13 bases between the germline ends. CDR3 length: 15 residues. The CDR3 loop reads CASSLSGGEGYEQYF. The CDR3 DNA reads TGTGCCAGCAGCTTAAGTGGGGGCGAGGGCTACGAGCAGTACTTC.

This clone has only a few counts. The chain combines TRBV28 with TRBJ1-3; no clear D gene. Trimming cost V 1 base and J 0 bases, with 7 bases left between them. Per germline, CDR1 MDHEN and CDR2 SYDVKM. The CDR3 is made up of 15 amino acids. The CDR3 is CASSLLAISGNTIYF. In nucleotides, the CDR3 is TGTGCCAGCAGTTTATTGGCCATCTCTGGAAACACCATATATTTT.